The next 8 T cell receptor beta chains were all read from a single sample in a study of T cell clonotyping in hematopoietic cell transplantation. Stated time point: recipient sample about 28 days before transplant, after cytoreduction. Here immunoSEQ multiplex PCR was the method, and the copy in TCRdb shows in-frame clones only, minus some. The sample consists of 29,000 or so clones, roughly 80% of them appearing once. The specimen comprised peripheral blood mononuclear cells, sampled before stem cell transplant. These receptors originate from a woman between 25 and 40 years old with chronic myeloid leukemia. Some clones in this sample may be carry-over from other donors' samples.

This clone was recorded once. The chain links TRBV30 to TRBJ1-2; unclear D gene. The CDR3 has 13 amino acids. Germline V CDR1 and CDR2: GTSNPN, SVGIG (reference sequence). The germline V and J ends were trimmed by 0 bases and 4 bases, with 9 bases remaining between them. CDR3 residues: CAWSVRLAYGYTF. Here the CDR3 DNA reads TGTGCCTGGAGTGTGAGGCTGGCCTATGGCTACACCTTC.

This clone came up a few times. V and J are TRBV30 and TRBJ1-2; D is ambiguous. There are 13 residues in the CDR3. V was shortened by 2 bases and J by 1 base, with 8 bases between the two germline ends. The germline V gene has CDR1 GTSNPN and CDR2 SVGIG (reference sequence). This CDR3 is CAWSQGYNYGYTF. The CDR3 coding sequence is TGTGCCTGGAGTCAAGGTTATAACTATGGCTACACCTTC.

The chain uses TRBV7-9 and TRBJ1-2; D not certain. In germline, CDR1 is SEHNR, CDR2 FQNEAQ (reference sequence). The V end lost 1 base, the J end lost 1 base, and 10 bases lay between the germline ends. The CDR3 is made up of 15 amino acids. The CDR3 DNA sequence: TGTGCCAGCAGCTTAGTCGGCGCCGGTAACTATGGCTACACCTTC. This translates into CASSLVGAGNYGYTF.

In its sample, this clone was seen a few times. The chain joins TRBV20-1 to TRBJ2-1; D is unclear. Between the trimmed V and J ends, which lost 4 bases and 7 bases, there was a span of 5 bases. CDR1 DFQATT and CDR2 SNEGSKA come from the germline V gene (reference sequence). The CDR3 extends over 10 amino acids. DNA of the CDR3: TGCAGTGCTACAGCGAATGAGCAGTTCTTC. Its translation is CSATANEQFF.

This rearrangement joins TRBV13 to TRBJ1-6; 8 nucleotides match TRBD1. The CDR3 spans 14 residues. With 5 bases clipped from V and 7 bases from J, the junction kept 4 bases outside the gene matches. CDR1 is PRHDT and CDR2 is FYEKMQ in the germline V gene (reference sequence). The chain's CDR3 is CASSARGPNSPLHF. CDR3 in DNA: TGTGCCAGCAGCGCCAGGGGGCCGAATTCACCCCTCCACTTT.

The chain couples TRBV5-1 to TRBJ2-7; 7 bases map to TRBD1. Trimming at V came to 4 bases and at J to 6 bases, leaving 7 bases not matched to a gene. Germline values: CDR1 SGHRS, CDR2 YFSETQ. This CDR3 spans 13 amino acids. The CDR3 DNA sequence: TGCGCCAGCAGCACCGCACAGGGGTTCGAGCAGTACTTC. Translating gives CASSTAQGFEQYF.

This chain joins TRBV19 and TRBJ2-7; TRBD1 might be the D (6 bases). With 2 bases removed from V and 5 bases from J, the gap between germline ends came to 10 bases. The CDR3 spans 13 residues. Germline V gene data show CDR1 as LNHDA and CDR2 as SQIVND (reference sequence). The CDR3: CASSIRQVDEQYF. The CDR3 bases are TGTGCCAGTAGTATACGACAGGTTGACGAGCAGTACTTC.

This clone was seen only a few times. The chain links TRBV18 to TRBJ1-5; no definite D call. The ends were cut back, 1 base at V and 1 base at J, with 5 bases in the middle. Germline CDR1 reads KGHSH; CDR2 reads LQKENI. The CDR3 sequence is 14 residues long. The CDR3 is CASSPRESNQPQHF. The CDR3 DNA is TGTGCCAGCTCACCACGGGAGAGCAATCAGCCCCAGCATTTT.